This T cell receptor beta chain was sequenced during a study of spatial heterogeneity in lung cancer. Findings and caveats of the study: Ubiquitous expanded tumor TCRs were observed in blood more at resection than follow-up.

This clonotype was observed at least ten times. As yet, its antigen is unknown. The CDR3 runs 14 residues. The trim removed 6 bases at V and 2 bases at J, leaving 5 bases unmatched. The time point: blood at routine non-recurrence follow-up after resection. Sequencing covered unsorted whole RNA taken from tumor, nontumor lung or frozen PBMC. Unique molecular identifiers, one per molecule, were present on every TCR cDNA molecule. TCRdb used MiXCR to reprocess the 5' RACE reads, holding one entry per CDR3 protein. The data hold some 12,000 distinct CDR3 sequences, with around 10% observed a single time. This receptor was taken from a female donor with early-stage non-small cell lung cancer. The material was PBMCs, obtained at follow-up. This chain joins TRBV12-3 or TRBV12-4 and TRBJ2-5; 8 nucleotides agree with TRBD1. The CDR3 loop is CASRPTGGQETQYF. CDR3 coding DNA: TGTGCCAGCAGACCAACAGGGGGGCAAGAGACCCAGTACTTC.